The clone carrying this T cell receptor (beta chain) was detected only once. The antigen is unknown. This sample's treatment: oral pan-JAK inhibitor, 5-10 mg twice daily. These data are taken from a study of CD8+ T cells in alopecia areata. Turning to the study itself: Each day, treated patients took oral tofacitinib twice, at 5 to 10 mg per dose. Affected scalp percentage gauged treated patients' severity.

cDNA prepared by RNA extraction and subsequent reverse transcription served as the template for sequencing. Sequenced by immunoSEQ multiplex PCR; TCRdb stores in-frame clones only, minus some. The profile covers approximately 140,000 clones, with roughly four fifths appearing a single time and about 25% taken by the ten largest. Study-wide results and caveats: Among the 100 top clones, expanded CD8+ clones, like scalp clonality, were significantly decreased by tofacitinib.

Per the germline V gene, CDR1 is SEHNR and CDR2 is FQNEAQ (reference sequence). With 2 bases removed from V and 4 bases from J, the gap between germline ends came to 11 bases. The CDR3 is 14 residues long. Sequences were derived from CD8+ T cells sorted from blood, sampled at week 4, from a patient treated with tofacitinib. The TCR originated in a human donor with alopecia areata. The rearrangement links TRBV7-9 to TRBJ2-5, with D possibly TRBD1 on 6 matching bases. The CDR3 DNA follows: TGTGCCAGCAGCTTAACAGGGACGGCAGAGACCCAGTACTTC. It codes for CASSLTGTAETQYF.